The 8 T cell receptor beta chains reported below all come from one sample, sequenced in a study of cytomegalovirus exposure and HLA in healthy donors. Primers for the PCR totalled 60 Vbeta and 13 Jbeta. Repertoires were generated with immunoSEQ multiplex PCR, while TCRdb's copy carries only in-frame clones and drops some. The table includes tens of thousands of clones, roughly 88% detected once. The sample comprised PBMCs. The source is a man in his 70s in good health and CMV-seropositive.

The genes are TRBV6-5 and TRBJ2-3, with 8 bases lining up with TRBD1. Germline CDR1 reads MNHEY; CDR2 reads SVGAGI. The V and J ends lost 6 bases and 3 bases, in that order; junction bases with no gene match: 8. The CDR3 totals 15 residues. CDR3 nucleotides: TGTGCCAGCAGCGACTCACAGGGGGTGACAGATACGCAGTATTTT. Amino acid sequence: CASSDSQGVTDTQYF.

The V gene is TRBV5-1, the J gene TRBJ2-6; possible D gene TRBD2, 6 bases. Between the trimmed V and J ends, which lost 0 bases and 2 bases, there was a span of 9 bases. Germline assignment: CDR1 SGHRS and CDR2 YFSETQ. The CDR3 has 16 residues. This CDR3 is CASSLAGGPGANVLTF. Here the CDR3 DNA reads TGCGCCAGCAGCTTGGCCGGGGGTCCTGGGGCCAACGTCCTGACTTTC.

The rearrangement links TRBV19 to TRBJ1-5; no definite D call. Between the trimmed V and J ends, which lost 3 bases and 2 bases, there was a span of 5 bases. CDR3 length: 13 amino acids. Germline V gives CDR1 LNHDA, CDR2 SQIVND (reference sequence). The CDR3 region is CASSIEGNQPQHF. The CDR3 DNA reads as TGTGCCAGTAGTATTGAGGGCAATCAGCCCCAGCATTTT.

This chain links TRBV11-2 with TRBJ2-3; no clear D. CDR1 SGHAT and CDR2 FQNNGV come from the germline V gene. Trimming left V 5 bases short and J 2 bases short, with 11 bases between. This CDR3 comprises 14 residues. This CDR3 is CASSLSRVTDTQYF. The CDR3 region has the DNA TGTGCCAGCAGCCTCTCCCGGGTCACAGATACGCAGTATTTT.

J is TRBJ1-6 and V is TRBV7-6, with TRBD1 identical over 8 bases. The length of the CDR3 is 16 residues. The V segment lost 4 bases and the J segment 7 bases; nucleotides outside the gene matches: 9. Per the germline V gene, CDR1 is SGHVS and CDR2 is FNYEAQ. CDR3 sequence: CASSSPTGAGNSPLHF. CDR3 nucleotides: TGTGCCAGCAGCTCACCGACAGGGGCCGGGAATTCACCCCTCCACTTT.

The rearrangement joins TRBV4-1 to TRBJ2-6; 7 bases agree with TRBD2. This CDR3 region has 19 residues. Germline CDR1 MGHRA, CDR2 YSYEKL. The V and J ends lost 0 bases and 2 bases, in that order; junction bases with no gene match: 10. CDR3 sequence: CASSQDPRAGRAGANVLTF. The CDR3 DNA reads TGCGCCAGCAGCCAAGATCCCAGGGCAGGGAGGGCTGGGGCCAACGTCCTGACTTTC.

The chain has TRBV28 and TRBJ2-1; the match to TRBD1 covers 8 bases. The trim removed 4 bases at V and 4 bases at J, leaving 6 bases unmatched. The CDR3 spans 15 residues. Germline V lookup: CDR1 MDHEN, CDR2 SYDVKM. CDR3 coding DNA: TGTGCCAGCAGTTCCCCCGGACAGGGTTACAATGAGCAGTTCTTC. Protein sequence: CASSSPGQGYNEQFF.

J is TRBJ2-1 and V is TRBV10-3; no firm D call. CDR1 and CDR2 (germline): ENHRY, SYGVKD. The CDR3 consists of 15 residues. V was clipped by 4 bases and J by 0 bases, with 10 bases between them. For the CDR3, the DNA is TGTGCCATCAGTGCCGAGTTCTCCTCCTACAATGAGCAGTTCTTC. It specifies CAISAEFSSYNEQFF.